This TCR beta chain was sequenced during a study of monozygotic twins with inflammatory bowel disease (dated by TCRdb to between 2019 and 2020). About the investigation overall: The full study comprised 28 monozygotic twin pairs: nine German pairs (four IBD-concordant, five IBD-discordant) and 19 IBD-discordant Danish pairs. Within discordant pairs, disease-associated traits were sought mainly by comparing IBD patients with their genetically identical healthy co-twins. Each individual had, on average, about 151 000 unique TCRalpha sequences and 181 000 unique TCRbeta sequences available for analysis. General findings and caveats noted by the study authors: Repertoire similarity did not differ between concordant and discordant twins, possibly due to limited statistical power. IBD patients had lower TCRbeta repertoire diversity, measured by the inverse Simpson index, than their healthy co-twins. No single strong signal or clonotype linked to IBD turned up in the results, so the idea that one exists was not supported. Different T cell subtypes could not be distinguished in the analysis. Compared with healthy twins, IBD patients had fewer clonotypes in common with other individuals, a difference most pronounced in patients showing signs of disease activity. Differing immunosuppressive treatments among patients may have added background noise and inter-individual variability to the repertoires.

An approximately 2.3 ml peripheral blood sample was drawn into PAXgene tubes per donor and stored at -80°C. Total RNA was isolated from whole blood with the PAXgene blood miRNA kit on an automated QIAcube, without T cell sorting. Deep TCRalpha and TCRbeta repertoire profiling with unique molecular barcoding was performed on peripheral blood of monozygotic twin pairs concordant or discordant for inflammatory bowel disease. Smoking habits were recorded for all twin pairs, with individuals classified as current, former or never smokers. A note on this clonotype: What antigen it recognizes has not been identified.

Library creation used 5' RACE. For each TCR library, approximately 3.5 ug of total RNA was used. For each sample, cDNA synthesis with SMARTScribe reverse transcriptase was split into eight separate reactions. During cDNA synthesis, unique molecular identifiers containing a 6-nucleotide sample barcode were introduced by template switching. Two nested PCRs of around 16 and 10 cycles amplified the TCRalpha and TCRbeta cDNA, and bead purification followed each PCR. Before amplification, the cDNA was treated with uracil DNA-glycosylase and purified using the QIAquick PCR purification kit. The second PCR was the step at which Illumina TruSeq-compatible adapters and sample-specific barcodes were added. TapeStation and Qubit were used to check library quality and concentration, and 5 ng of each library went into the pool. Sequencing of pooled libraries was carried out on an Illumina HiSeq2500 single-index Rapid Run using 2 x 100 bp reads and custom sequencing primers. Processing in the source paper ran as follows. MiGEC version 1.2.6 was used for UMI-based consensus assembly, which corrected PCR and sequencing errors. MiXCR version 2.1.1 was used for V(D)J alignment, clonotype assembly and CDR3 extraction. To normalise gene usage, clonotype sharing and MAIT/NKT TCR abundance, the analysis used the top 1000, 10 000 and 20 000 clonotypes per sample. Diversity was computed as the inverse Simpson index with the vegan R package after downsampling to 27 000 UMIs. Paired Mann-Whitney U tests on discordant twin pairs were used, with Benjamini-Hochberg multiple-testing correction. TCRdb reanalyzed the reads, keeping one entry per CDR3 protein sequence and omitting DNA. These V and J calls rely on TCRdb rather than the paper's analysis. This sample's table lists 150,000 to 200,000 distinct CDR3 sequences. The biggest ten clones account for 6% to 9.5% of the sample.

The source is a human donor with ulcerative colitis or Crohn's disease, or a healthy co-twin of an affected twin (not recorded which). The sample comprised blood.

The CDR3 here reads CASSQTPSSYNEQFF. This chain joins TRBV5-5 to TRBJ2-1. There are 15 amino acids in the CDR3, from cysteine to phenylalanine inclusive. No nucleotide data were recorded. For CDR1 and CDR2, the germline V gene (reference sequence) lists SGHKS and YYEKEE.